The present TCR beta chain was sequenced within a study of response to subunit inactivated influenza vaccine. General study results and limits: The authors suggested that few new T cells are recruited per seasonal influenza vaccination.

Germline loops: CDR1 MNHNS, CDR2 SASEGT. The CDR3 runs to 14 residues. The V end lost 5 bases, the J end lost 0 bases, and 11 bases lay between the germline ends. One entry per CDR3 protein, called by TCRdb with MiXCR from the RT-PCR reads. The table has roughly 760,000 distinct CDR3 sequences, 21% seen once. Comment on this clonotype: Its specificity is not known.

This specimen consisted of PBMCs from blood, obtained around 5 days after vaccination. The V and J genes are TRBV6-1 and TRBJ2-7, with D unresolved. The sequence derives from a middle-aged man who received an inactivated influenza vaccine. For the CDR3, the DNA is TGTGCCAGCAGTAGGACGGTCAGCTCCTACGAGCAGTACTTC. Translating it yields CASSRTVSSYEQYF.